The present T cell receptor beta chain was sequenced within a study of identical twins. Among all donors, each was a healthy Caucasian. One entry per CDR3 protein, called by TCRdb with MiXCR from the 5' RACE reads. The sample has hundreds of thousands of distinct CDR3 sequences, roughly an eighth seen once. This CDR3 contains 13 residues. Germline V lookup: CDR1 SQVTM, CDR2 ANQGSEA. V lost 2 bases and J lost 3, with 9 bases in between. These sequences were also reported in another study, on yellow fever vaccine responses in identical twins.

The TCR was taken from a woman under 30 in good health. Sequences were obtained from PBMCs. This chain connects TRBV29-1 to TRBJ2-3, with D hard to call. CDR3 residues: CSVETGRTDTQYF. The CDR3 coding sequence is TGCAGCGTTGAAACTGGTAGAACAGATACGCAGTATTTT.